The 8 T cell receptor beta chains listed next were all sequenced from one sample in a study of T cell responses to AZD1222 COVID-19 vaccine. TCRdb keeps only in-frame clones here, not all; method: immunoSEQ multiplex PCR. The sample has about 78,000 clones, roughly 80% seen once. The starting material was peripheral blood, obtained on day 0 of AZD1222 vaccination. These receptors came from an adult in good health.

The CDR3 protein is CASSSSQGLTAFF. In DNA, the CDR3 is TGTGCCAGCAGCTCGTCGCAGGGCTTAACAGCTTTCTTT. The V gene is TRBV11-3, the J gene TRBJ1-1; D is possibly TRBD1 (5 bases). The germline V gene encodes CDR1 SGHNT and CDR2 YENEEA. V was cut by 4 bases and J by 10 bases, with 16 bases left in between. The CDR3 sequence is 13 residues long.

The chain links TRBV6-1 to TRBJ2-7; possibly TRBD1 for D (6 bases). Per germline, CDR1 MNHNS and CDR2 SASEGT. The ends were cut back, 2 bases at V and 2 bases at J, with 13 bases in the middle. The CDR3 extends over 15 amino acids. CDR3 sequence reads: CASSESQTGTYEQYF. CDR3 nucleotide sequence: TGTGCCAGCAGTGAATCCCAAACAGGGACCTACGAGCAGTACTTC.

Regarding this clone: The junction departs from germline at one end; a sequencing error may be responsible. The rearrangement uses TRBV9 and TRBJ1-2; no firm D call. CDR1 and CDR2 (germline): SGDLS, YYNGEE. This CDR3 comprises 16 residues. CDR3 residues: CASSVVSKRLGYSYTF. The CDR3 bases are TGTGCCAGCAGCGTAGTGAGCAAGCGCTTAGGCTATAGCTACACCTTC.

The V and J genes are TRBV12-5 and TRBJ1-2; D is perhaps TRBD1 (5 bases). Germline CDR1 and CDR2: LGHNT and FRNRAP. This CDR3 has 14 amino acids. V shed 5 bases and J shed 6 bases, with 16 bases lying between them. CDR3 region: CASGPPLGQDGYTF. CDR3 DNA sequence: TGTGCTAGTGGTCCCCCCCTGGGGCAGGATGGCTACACCTTC.

The rearrangement uses TRBV15 and TRBJ2-5; the match to TRBD2 covers 13 bases. Unmatched junction bases numbered 8, after V lost 5 bases and J lost 5 bases. The V gene's germline CDR1 is LNHNV and CDR2 YYDKDF (reference sequence). The CDR3 has 16 amino acids. The CDR3 protein is CATSPRTSGSTETQYF. The CDR3 coding sequence is TGTGCCACCAGCCCAAGGACTAGCGGGAGCACGGAGACCCAGTACTTC.

The chain has TRBV12-3 or TRBV12-4 and TRBJ1-2, with no clear D. The CDR3 contains 13 residues. V gave up 3 bases and J gave up 3 bases, with 8 bases separating them. CDR3 sequence (DNA): TGTGCCAGCAGTTTGGAATCGTACTATGGCTACACCTTC. It is translated as CASSLESYYGYTF.

DNA for the CDR3: TGTGCCAGCAGCTGGGCGGGGGTAGTCCGGGTAAGATACGAGCAGTACTTC. Translation gives CASSWAGVVRVRYEQYF. The rearrangement links TRBV2 to TRBJ2-7; TRBD2 agrees at 7 bases. V lost 6 bases, J lost 4 bases, and 18 bases stayed unmatched. The germline CDR1 and CDR2 sequences are SNHLY and FYNNEI. The CDR3 has 17 amino acids.

The rearrangement joins TRBV27 to TRBJ2-5; D gene ambiguous. The V gene's germline CDR1 is MNHEY and CDR2 SMNVEV (reference sequence). The CDR3 covers 18 residues. V lost 0 bases and J lost 2, with 19 bases in between. Here the CDR3 DNA reads TGTGCCAGCAGTTTATCGATAATATGCCTTCCGACGCAAGAGACCCAGTACTTC. Translation: CASSLSIICLPTQETQYF.